The 5 T cell receptor beta chains below were found in one sample sequenced in a study of shared clonotypes between healthy human individuals. Profiled with immunoSEQ multiplex PCR; TCRdb holds only in-frame clones, not every one. The repertoire consists of 110,000 or so clones, with 55% to 70% occurring once and the leading ten covering over 20%. Material for sequencing was memory CD8+ T cells sorted from blood. This sample's subset: CD45RO+ cells pooled with CCR7-negative TemRA cells. The origin of the receptors is a woman aged 25-40 years in good health.

This clone came up once. CDR3 DNA: TGTGCCAGCAGCTTGGAGCGAAACTACGAGCAGTACTTC. This translates into CASSLERNYEQYF. This chain links TRBV5-5 with TRBJ2-7; unclear D gene. The CDR3 runs 13 residues. V lost 0 bases, J lost 3 bases, and 7 bases lay in between. Germline lookup yields CDR1 SGHKS and CDR2 YYEKEE (reference sequence).

The rearrangement joins TRBV28 to TRBJ1-2; D not certain. CDR3 length equals 18 residues. The V end lost 6 bases, the J end lost 0 bases, and 23 bases lay between the germline ends. The germline V gene encodes CDR1 MDHEN and CDR2 SYDVKM. CDR3 sequence reads: CASRTLFARLRTNYGYTF. The CDR3 DNA reads as TGTGCCAGCAGGACTTTGTTCGCCCGATTAAGGACTAACTATGGCTACACCTTC.

The chain employs TRBV7-9 and TRBJ2-7, with D hard to call. The CDR3 has 14 amino acids. Looked up from germline, CDR1 is SEHNR and CDR2 is FQNEAQ (reference sequence). V lost 0 bases and J 2 bases, leaving 8 bases between the germline ends. The DNA of the CDR3 is TGTGCCAGCAGCTTAGCAGACGGAACCTACGAGCAGTACTTC. Its translation: CASSLADGTYEQYF.

The chain recombines TRBV2 with TRBJ2-3; D not certain. Trimming stripped 3 bases from V and 0 bases from J, with 10 bases between. Germline CDR1 and CDR2: SNHLY and FYNNEI. The CDR3 is made up of 15 amino acids. In DNA form, the CDR3 reads TGTGCCAGCAGTGATGTAGGCAGGAGCACAGATACGCAGTATTTT. Translation gives CASSDVGRSTDTQYF.

This clone was observed many times. This chain links TRBV7-2 with TRBJ2-1; 8 bases agree with TRBD2. Germline loops: CDR1 SGHTA, CDR2 FQGNSA. V gave up 4 bases and J gave up 6 bases; unmatched junction bases: 14. This CDR3 is 17 amino acids long. CDR3 sequence: CASSWVSGLEGSNEQFF. CDR3 nucleotide sequence: TGTGCCAGCAGCTGGGTGTCGGGACTAGAAGGCTCCAATGAGCAGTTCTTC.